One T cell receptor (beta chain) is described in this entry. Antigen unknown. These data originate in a study of post-analysis software for immune sequencing data. Study summary: The disease courses spanned relapsing-remitting, secondary progressive and progressive-relapsing forms of multiple sclerosis.

General study results and limits: By F measure, samples from a shared preparation batch strongly co-clustered. Relative to controls, patients had 4 or 5 TRBV segments at higher frequency, with TRBV5-6, TRBV5-1 and TRBV20-1 among these. Normalized Chao1 diversity was significantly lower in multiple sclerosis patients than in controls.

Trimming removed 0 bases at V and 7 bases at J, with 10 bases between. Germline CDR1 is MNHEY and CDR2 is SVGAGI. This CDR3 is 14 amino acids long. Sequencing libraries made from TCR beta cDNA carried unique molecular identifiers. T cells numbering roughly 0.85 to 11 million gave rise to roughly 0.5 million cDNA molecules. MiXCR was run by TCRdb on the PCR reads, yielding one entry per CDR3 protein. This repertoire shows hundreds of thousands of distinct CDR3 sequences, about 32% found once; its top ten account for 0.56%. The rearrangement joins TRBV6-5 to TRBJ1-5; D gene uncertain. The TCR was taken from a girl aged 5 to 17 with multiple sclerosis. The sample comprised blood. Written as DNA, the CDR3 is TGTGCCAGCAGTTACTCGCAGACAATACAGCCCCAGCATTTT. It translates to CASSYSQTIQPQHF.